These T cell receptor beta chains were read from a single sample in a study of CD8 T cells in ankylosing spondylitis. Each CDR3 protein gets one entry after TCRdb re-called the 5' RACE reads with MiXCR. The data show about 200,000 distinct CDR3 sequences, roughly 24% seen once. Sequencing was performed on blood, either unsorted or a sorted T cell fraction (not recorded which). These receptor sequences come from a male donor with ankylosing spondylitis or in good health (not recorded which). Both conserved end residues are trimmed from each CDR3.

CDR3 protein	V gene
ASSEVSATDTQY	TRBV25-1
ASSEFPYGYT	TRBV25-1
ASSPDTLGYEQY	TRBV5-1
ASSFGQGIFTDTQY	TRBV12-3/TRBV12-4
ASRLGPGALEKLF	TRBV5-6
AISEPRGADTQY	TRBV10-3
SARGERNNEQF	TRBV20-1
ATSDIPGQDIIYNSPLH	TRBV24-1
ASSTPGRKDTQY	TRBV6-1
ASSLWTGGGGYT	TRBV6-4
ASSEGARDRATDTQY	TRBV2
SAAGAIHNEQF	TRBV20-1
ASNVAGGQETQY	TRBV7-2
ASSQDSRNAF	TRBV4-1
SVWSQSGETQY	TRBV29-1
SASSTGGTDTQY	TRBV20-1
ASSPGQGDSYEQY	TRBV7-7
ATSRDRGYGANVLT	TRBV15
ASSVMREGTRETQY	TRBV9
ASSGLDVSYNEQF	TRBV5-1
ASVRGANYGYT	TRBV6-1
ASSPTGRSYEQY	TRBV7-9
ASGRGASSLAGQY	TRBV7-9
ASTLLGTGLYSNQPQH	TRBV12-3/TRBV12-4
SVSGSDTQY	TRBV29-1
SARDWQETQY	TRBV20-1
SAPGRTSGRVGTQY	TRBV20-1
ASSLKSQGAGEQY	TRBV12-3/TRBV12-4
SVRTGNYNEQF	TRBV29-1
SAREREGLRDTQY	TRBV20-1
ASRKTSDYEQY	TRBV5-1
ASSPHPQRGEKLF	TRBV9
SVADPRLGTGELF	TRBV29-1
ASSLAASGSTDTQY	TRBV5-1
ASSLAVGARSDTQY	TRBV12-3/TRBV12-4
ASSLQGGGQPQH	TRBV12-3/TRBV12-4
SARRAGALTYEQY	TRBV20-1
ASSQFFNLADPMNTEAF	TRBV4-3
ASSITLSYNEQF	TRBV5-1
ASSPLISQGSTEAF	TRBV18
SALPGASNQPQH	TRBV20-1
SVVLRQNTEAF	TRBV29-1
ASSRTINEQF	TRBV5-1
ATSILGGTDTQY	TRBV15
ASSLGWGAYEQY	TRBV12-3/TRBV12-4
ASSRSKDSYGYT	TRBV6-1
ASRGHNGYEQY	TRBV6-1
ASSVDQNEKLF	TRBV9
ASSSTGEETQY	TRBV7-8
ASGDASGSDEQF	TRBV5-1
ASSLEWSSGANVLT	TRBV5-1
ASRLAYEQY	TRBV7-2
SASPWVGNNEQF	TRBV20-1
ASSSRGLETQY	TRBV7-2
ASRLGAGGTDTQY	TRBV4-3